These T cell receptor beta chains were read from a single sample in a study of Ad26.COV2.S vaccination and SARS-CoV-2 variants. Sequencing used immunoSEQ multiplex PCR; TCRdb keeps in-frame clones, though not all of them. The sample includes about 350,000 clones, around 90% seen only once; the top ten take approximately 5.9%. The sequenced sample was peripheral blood, obtained in a trial of Ad26.COV2.S vaccine versus placebo. These receptors all come from a person between 18 and 65 years old who received the Ad26.COV2.S COVID-19 vaccine or a placebo. Both conserved end residues are part of each CDR3.

>TRBJ1-1|TRBV9
CASSPRQGLNTEAFF
>TRBJ1-2|TRBV19
CASSRLTGGPNYGYTF
>TRBJ2-1|TRBV7-9
CASSGTSGSSYNEQFF
>TRBJ2-5|TRBV6-5
CASRLAGGETQYF
>TRBJ1-2|TRBV18
CASSPLDRGDGYTF
>TRBJ2-2|TRBV11-2
CASSLAGTNTGELFF
>TRBJ2-1|TRBV3-1/TRBV3-2
CASSQDETGVVGYNEQFF
>TRBJ1-3|TRBV28
CATVPYRIMNTIYF
>TRBJ2-6|TRBV28
CASSLHVSSGANVLTF
>TRBJ2-3|TRBV9
CASSVDTGGFTDTQYF
>TRBJ2-7|TRBV3-1/TRBV3-2
CASSPTGGEAEQYF
>TRBJ2-1|TRBV30
CAWSVGQNYNEQFF
>TRBJ1-5|TRBV30
CAWSVRGGGQPQHF
>TRBJ1-1|TRBV2
CASSDSRPEAFF
>TRBJ1-2|TRBV19
CASTPGADYGYTF
>TRBJ1-2|TRBV30
CAWGRGTGGGYTF
>TRBJ1-5|TRBV9
CASSAQPGPSQPQHF
>TRBJ2-7|TRBV5-1
CASRLAGDQSYEQYF
>TRBJ2-7|TRBV25-1
CASSGWTGAATYEQYF
>TRBJ1-2|TRBV28
CASETDYGYTF
>TRBJ1-2|TRBV7-6
CASSLFGRGNYGYTF
>TRBJ1-2|TRBV28
CASSLGGQPNYGYTF
>TRBJ2-1|TRBV6-5
CASSYRSSGHKFF
>TRBJ1-2|TRBV2
CASSEEQGIGYTF
>TRBJ2-3|TRBV3-1/TRBV3-2
CASSQGPTGDTQYF
>TRBJ1-5|TRBV7-9
CASSPTDRGKGQPQHF
>TRBJ2-1|TRBV15
CATGKGVTHNEQFF
>TRBJ2-7|TRBV7-2
CASSPEGLFSYEQYF
>TRBJ2-1|TRBV6-6
CASIGRTGGSNEQFF
>TRBJ2-1|TRBV10-3
CAISESLNPHNEQFF
>TRBJ1-5|TRBV28
CASSLSSRPQHF
>TRBJ2-7|TRBV9
CASSVVPGTTREQYF
>TRBJ1-2|TRBV4-3
CASSQGGGGYTF
>TRBJ2-2|TRBV19
CASNLGANTGELFF
>TRBJ2-5|TRBV19
CASSTHREQETQYF
>TRBJ1-5|TRBV6-2/TRBV6-3
CASSYRGTYQPQHF
>TRBJ2-7|TRBV7-6
CASSLVSAGGREQYF
>TRBJ2-7|TRBV3-1/TRBV3-2
CASSQRGEPYEQYF
>TRBJ2-1|TRBV28
CASKWQGLGNEQFF
>TRBJ1-6|TRBV10-3
CAISLDRSNSPLHF
>TRBJ1-1|TRBV6-5
CASSRGRNTEAFF
>TRBJ1-3|TRBV18
CASSPLPGQGVTGNTIYF
>TRBJ1-1|TRBV7-2
CASSLDVGANTEAFF
>TRBJ1-2|TRBV19
CASSIGGEVGGYTF
>TRBJ1-6|TRBV5-1
CASSLVGFDSPLHF
>TRBJ2-1|TRBV27
CAISRLAGGREQFF
>TRBJ2-7|TRBV6-2/TRBV6-3
CASSYWGEQYF
>TRBJ2-2|TRBV7-3
CASSLTRGGTGELFF